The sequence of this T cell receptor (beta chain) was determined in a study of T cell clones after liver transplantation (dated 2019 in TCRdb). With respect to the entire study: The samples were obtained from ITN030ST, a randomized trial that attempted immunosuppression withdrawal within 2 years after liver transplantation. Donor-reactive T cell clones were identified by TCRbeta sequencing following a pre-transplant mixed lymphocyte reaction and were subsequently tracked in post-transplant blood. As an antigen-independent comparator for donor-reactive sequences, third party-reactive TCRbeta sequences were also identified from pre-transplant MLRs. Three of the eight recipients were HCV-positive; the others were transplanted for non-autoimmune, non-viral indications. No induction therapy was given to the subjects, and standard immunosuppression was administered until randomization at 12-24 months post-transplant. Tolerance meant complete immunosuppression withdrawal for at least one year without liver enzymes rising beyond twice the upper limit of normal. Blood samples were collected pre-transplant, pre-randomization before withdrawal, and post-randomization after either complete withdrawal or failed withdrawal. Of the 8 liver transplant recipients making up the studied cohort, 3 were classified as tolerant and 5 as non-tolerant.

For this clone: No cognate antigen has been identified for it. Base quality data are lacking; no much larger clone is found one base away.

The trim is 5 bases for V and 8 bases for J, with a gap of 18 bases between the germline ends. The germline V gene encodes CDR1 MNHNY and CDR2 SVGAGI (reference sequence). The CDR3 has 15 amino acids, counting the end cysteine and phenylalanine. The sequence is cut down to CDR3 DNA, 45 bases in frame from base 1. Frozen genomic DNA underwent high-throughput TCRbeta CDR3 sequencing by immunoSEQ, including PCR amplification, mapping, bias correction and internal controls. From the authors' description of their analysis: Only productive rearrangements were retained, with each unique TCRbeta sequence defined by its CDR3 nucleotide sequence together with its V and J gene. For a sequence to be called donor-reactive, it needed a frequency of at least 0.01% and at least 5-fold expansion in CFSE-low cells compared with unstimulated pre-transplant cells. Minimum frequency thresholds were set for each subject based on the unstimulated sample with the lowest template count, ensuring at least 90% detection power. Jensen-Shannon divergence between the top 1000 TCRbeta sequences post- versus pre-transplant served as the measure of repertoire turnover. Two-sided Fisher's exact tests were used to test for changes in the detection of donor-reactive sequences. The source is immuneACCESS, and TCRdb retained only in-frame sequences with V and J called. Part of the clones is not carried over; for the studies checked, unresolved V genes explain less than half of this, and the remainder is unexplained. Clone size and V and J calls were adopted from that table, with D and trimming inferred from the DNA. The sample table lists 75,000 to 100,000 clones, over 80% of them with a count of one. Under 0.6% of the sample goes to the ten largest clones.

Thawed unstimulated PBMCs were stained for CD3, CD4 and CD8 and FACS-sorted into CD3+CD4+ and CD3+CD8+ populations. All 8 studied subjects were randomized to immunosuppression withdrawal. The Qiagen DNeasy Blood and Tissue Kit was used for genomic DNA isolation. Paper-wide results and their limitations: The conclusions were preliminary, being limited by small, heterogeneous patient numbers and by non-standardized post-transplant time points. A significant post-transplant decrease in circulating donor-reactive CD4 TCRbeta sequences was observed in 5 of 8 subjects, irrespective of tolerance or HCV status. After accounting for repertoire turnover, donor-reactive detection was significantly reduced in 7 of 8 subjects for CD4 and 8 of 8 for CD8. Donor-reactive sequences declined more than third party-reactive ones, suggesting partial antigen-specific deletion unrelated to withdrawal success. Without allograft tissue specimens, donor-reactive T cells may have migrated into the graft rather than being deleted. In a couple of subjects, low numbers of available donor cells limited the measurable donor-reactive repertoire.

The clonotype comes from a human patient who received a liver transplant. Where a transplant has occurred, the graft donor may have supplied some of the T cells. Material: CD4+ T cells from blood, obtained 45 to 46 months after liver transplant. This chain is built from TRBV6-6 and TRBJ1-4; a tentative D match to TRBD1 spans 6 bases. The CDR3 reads CASSDRPPWVEKLFF. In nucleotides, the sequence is TGTGCCAGCAGTGACAGGCCTCCTTGGGTGGAAAAACTGTTTTTT.